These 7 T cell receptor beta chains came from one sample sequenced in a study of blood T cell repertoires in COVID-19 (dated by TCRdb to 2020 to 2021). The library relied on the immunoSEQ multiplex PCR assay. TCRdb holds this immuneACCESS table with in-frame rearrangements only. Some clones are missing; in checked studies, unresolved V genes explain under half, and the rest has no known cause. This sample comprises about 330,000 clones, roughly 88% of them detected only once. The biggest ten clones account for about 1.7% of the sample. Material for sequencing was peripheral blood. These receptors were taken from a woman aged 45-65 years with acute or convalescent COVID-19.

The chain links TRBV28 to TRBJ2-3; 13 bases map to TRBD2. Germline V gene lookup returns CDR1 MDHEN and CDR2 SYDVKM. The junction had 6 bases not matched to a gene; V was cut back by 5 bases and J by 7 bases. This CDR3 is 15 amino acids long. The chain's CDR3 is CASSPGLAGAHTQYF. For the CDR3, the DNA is TGTGCCAGCAGTCCCGGACTAGCGGGAGCCCATACGCAGTATTTT.

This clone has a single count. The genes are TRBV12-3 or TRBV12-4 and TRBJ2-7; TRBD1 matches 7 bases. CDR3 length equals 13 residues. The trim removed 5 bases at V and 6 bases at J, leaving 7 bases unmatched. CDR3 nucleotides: TGTGCCAGCAGTGGATGGGACAGCCTCGAGCAGTACTTC. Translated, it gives CASSGWDSLEQYF.

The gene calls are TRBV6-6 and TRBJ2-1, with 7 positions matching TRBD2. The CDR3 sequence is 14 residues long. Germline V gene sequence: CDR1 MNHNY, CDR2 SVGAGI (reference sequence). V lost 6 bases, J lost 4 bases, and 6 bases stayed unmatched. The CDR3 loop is CASSKGRGYNEQFF. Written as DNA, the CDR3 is TGTGCCAGCAGCAAAGGGAGGGGTTACAATGAGCAGTTCTTC.

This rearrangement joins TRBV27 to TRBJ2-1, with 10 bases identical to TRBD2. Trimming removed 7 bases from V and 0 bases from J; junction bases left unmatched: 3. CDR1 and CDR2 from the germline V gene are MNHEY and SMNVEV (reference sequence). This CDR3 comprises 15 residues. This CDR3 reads CASKIAGGSYNEQFF. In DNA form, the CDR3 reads TGTGCCAGCAAAATAGCGGGAGGCTCCTACAATGAGCAGTTCTTC.

CDR3 loop: CASSFPDSNYYEQYF. For the CDR3, the DNA is TGTGCCAGCAGTTTTCCGGACTCGAATTACTACGAGCAGTACTTC. The chain is built from TRBV28 and TRBJ2-7; the D gene is possibly TRBD2 (5 bases). This CDR3 contains 15 residues. Looked up from germline, CDR1 is MDHEN and CDR2 is SYDVKM. Trimming removed 3 bases at V and 3 bases at J, with 15 bases between.

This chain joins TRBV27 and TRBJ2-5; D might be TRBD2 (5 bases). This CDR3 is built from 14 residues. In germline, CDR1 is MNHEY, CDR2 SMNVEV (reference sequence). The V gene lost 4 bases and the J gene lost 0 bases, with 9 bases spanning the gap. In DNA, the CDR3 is TGTGCCAGCAGTTCCCCGGGAAACCAAGAGACCCAGTACTTC. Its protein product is CASSSPGNQETQYF.

This CDR3 reads CASRPGSTGNTIYF. The DNA of the CDR3 is TGTGCCAGCAGGCCCGGATCAACAGGGAACACCATATATTTT. The chain has TRBV28 and TRBJ1-3; D is possibly TRBD1 (6 bases). Trimming removed 6 bases from V and 7 bases from J, with 16 bases in between. Germline V gene data show CDR1 as MDHEN and CDR2 as SYDVKM. This CDR3 is built from 14 residues.